The 10 T cell receptor beta chains below come from one sample, sequenced in a study of T-cell memory formation after mild COVID-19. MiXCR, applied by TCRdb to the 5' RACE reads, yields one record per CDR3 protein. Of roughly 200,000 distinct CDR3 sequences listed, about a sixth were seen once; the top ten hold about 2.1%. Sequencing input: PBMCs or a T cell subset sorted from them (not recorded which). The origin of the receptors is an adult woman who had mild COVID-19 (a few samples of this study predate the infection). Cell type and time point are not known.

The table lists this clonotype with a few counts. J is TRBJ2-1 and V is TRBV18; 11 bases are shared with TRBD2. With V trimmed by 3 bases and J by 7 bases, 11 bases remained unmatched. CDR3 size: 17 residues. Germline-derived CDR1 and CDR2 are KGHSH and LQKENI. CDR3 coding DNA: TGTGCCAGCTCACCTAGCGGGGGGGCGATTGCCCGAAATGAGCAGTTCTTC. It yields the protein CASSPSGGAIARNEQFF.

The chain links TRBV3-1 to TRBJ1-2, with D hard to call. The length of the CDR3 is 19 residues. V dropped 3 bases and J dropped 0 bases, with 23 bases sitting between them. Germline values: CDR1 LGHDT, CDR2 YNNKEL (reference sequence). CDR3 loop: CASSQLVGQTADPNYGYTF. In DNA form, the CDR3 reads TGTGCCAGCAGCCAGTTAGTCGGGCAAACTGCCGATCCTAACTATGGCTACACCTTC.

This clonotype was observed at least ten times. V gene TRBV5-1 combines with J gene TRBJ2-5, with 11 bases lining up with TRBD2. The germline V gene encodes CDR1 SGHRS and CDR2 YFSETQ. Trimming cost V 4 bases and J 3 bases; bases outside gene matches: 5. The CDR3 contains 15 residues. CDR3 residues: CASSSTSGREETQYF. The CDR3 DNA sequence: TGCGCCAGCAGCAGTACTAGCGGGAGAGAAGAGACCCAGTACTTC.

The chain couples TRBV5-1 to TRBJ1-3, with 7 bases identical to TRBD1. Trimming at V came to 5 bases and at J to 0 bases, leaving 5 bases not matched to a gene. This CDR3 spans 15 amino acids. Looked up from germline, CDR1 is SGHRS and CDR2 is YFSETQ. CDR3 in amino acids: CASSNRGPSGNTIYF. In DNA, the CDR3 is TGCGCCAGCAGTAACAGGGGTCCCTCTGGAAACACCATATATTTT. Based on the CDR3 plus reference TRBV5-1 and TRBJ1-3, the full variable domain is KAGVTQTPRYLIKTRGQQVTLSCSPISGHRSVSWYQQTPGQGLQFLFEYFSETQRNKGNFPGRFSGRQFSNSRSEMNVSTLELGDSALYLCASSNRGPSGNTIYFGEGSWLTVV.

The V gene is TRBV29-1, the J gene TRBJ2-1, with 14 bases matching TRBD2. This CDR3 contains 15 residues. V gave up 4 bases and J gave up 7 bases; unmatched junction bases: 6. Germline V gene sequence: CDR1 SQVTM, CDR2 ANQGSEA. The CDR3 DNA reads TGCAGCGTTGGATCCGGGACTAGCGGGAGAAATGAGCAGTTCTTC. This gives the protein CSVGSGTSGRNEQFF.

The chain uses TRBV18 and TRBJ2-3; D is ambiguous. The germline gives CDR1 KGHSH, CDR2 LQKENI. CDR3 length: 13 amino acids. The ends were cut back, 6 bases at V and 2 bases at J, with 9 bases in the middle. CDR3 bases: TGTGCCAGCTCGATAGAGGCCACAGATACGCAGTATTTT. Its translation is CASSIEATDTQYF.

In its sample, this clonotype was seen a few times. The V gene is TRBV20-1, the J gene TRBJ1-2; no reliable D call. Germline V gene lookup returns CDR1 DFQATT and CDR2 SNEGSKA (reference sequence). CDR3 length: 12 residues. Trimming stripped 1 base from V and 2 bases from J, with 5 bases between. CDR3 coding DNA: TGCAGTGCTAGAGGGCAGAACTATGGCTACACCTTC. Translation gives CSARGQNYGYTF.

This clonotype was picked up a small number of times. This rearrangement joins TRBV20-1 to TRBJ2-5, with no clear D. Germline assignment: CDR1 DFQATT and CDR2 SNEGSKA (reference sequence). The CDR3 is 13 residues long. Trimming removed 5 bases from V and 5 bases from J, with 15 bases in between. CDR3 region: CSASGSGRETQYF. CDR3 nucleotides: TGCAGTGCTTCCGGATCGGGCAGGGAGACCCAGTACTTC.

This clonotype was seen only a few times. The genes are TRBV7-2 and TRBJ2-1; D remains unclear. Germline values: CDR1 SGHTA, CDR2 FQGNSA. The CDR3 length is 15 residues. Between the trimmed V and J ends, which lost 0 bases and 3 bases, there was a span of 9 bases. CDR3 nucleotide sequence: TGTGCCAGCAGCTTAGCGTTCGGTCACTACAATGAGCAGTTCTTC. It encodes CASSLAFGHYNEQFF.

The chain has TRBV5-4 and TRBJ2-6; D unclear. In germline, CDR1 is SGHNT, CDR2 YYREEE (reference sequence). Trimming cost V 6 bases and J 1 base, with 5 bases left between them. This CDR3 has 13 amino acids. The CDR3 DNA follows: TGTGCCAGCACCTATTCTGGGGCCAACGTCCTGACTTTC. Translated, it gives CASTYSGANVLTF.